In its sample, the clone carrying this TCR beta chain was seen many times. Its antigen remains unknown. V gave up 0 bases and J gave up 4 bases, with 13 bases separating them. CDR1 is LGHNA and CDR2 is YSLEER in the germline V gene. This CDR3 region has 16 residues. This sample is part of a study of CD8 T cells in ankylosing spondylitis. Notes on the study in general: Within matched ankylosing spondylitis synovial fluid, disease-linked clones were reportedly significantly enriched.

TCRdb used MiXCR to reprocess the 5' RACE reads, holding one entry per CDR3 protein. The sample lists under 200,000 distinct CDR3 sequences, approximately 12% occurring once. Material: blood, either unsorted or a sorted T cell fraction (not recorded which). This sequence was found in a female donor with ankylosing spondylitis or in good health (not recorded which). The V and J genes are TRBV4-3 and TRBJ1-3; D may be TRBD1 (6 bases). The CDR3 DNA sequence: TGCGCCAGCAGCCAAGATGGGGGGGCGCGGGGAAACACCATATATTTT. It specifies CASSQDGGARGNTIYF.